The 26 T cell receptor beta chains listed next were all sequenced from one sample in a study of blood T cell repertoires in COVID-19. The protocol was immunoSEQ multiplex PCR, while the TCRdb copy is restricted to in-frame clones and leaves out a portion. The data contain over 150,000 clones, roughly 84% of them singletons. Sample: peripheral blood. The receptors derive from an older woman with COVID-19, enrolled during active disease.

This clone was detected a few times. This chain joins TRBV7-2 and TRBJ1-1; the D is unclear. CDR3 length equals 15 residues. Germline assignment: CDR1 SGHTA and CDR2 FQGNSA. Trimming removed 5 bases from V and 0 bases from J, with 13 bases in between. CDR3: CASSPVGLMNTEAFF. CDR3 DNA: TGTGCCAGCAGCCCTGTCGGACTCATGAACACTGAAGCTTTCTTT.

This clone was seen once. The chain is built from TRBV5-5 and TRBJ1-1; TRBD1 might be the D (5 bases). Per the germline V gene, CDR1 is SGHKS and CDR2 is YYEKEE (reference sequence). The CDR3 has 13 amino acids. The germline V and J ends were trimmed by 3 bases and 5 bases, with 11 bases remaining between them. CDR3 residues: CASSYGQGTEAFF. For the CDR3, the DNA is TGTGCCAGCAGCTACGGCCAGGGTACTGAAGCTTTCTTT.

The chain is built from TRBV18 and TRBJ2-5; D is unresolved. Germline CDR1 is KGHSH and CDR2 is LQKENI. This CDR3 region has 13 residues. V lost 2 bases and J 2 bases, leaving 6 bases between the germline ends. The CDR3 coding sequence is TGTGCCAGCTCACCAGGGCAGCAAGAGACCCAGTACTTC. This sequence encodes CASSPGQQETQYF.

V is TRBV19 and J is TRBJ2-1; D not certain. The V and J ends lost 8 bases and 5 bases respectively, with 4 bases between them. From germline, CDR1 is LNHDA and CDR2 SQIVND (reference sequence). This CDR3 comprises 10 residues. DNA for the CDR3: TGTGCCAGTGGAGACAATGAGCAGTTCTTC. Amino acid sequence: CASGDNEQFF.

The chain recombines TRBV2 with TRBJ1-5; D not certain. Germline V lookup: CDR1 SNHLY, CDR2 FYNNEI. The CDR3 runs to 13 residues. V lost 9 bases, J lost 4 bases, and 13 bases lay in between. The CDR3 loop reads CASSGGWNQPQHF. The CDR3 DNA reads as TGTGCCAGTTCCGGAGGATGGAATCAGCCCCAGCATTTT.

The rearrangement uses TRBV6-5 and TRBJ1-1; possibly TRBD1 for D (6 bases). This CDR3 region has 14 residues. From germline, CDR1 is MNHEY and CDR2 SVGAGI. V dropped 7 bases and J dropped 2 bases, with 14 bases sitting between them. CDR3 nucleotide sequence: TGTGCCAGCACCCGGGGACATTTAAACACTGAAGCTTTCTTT. Encoded protein: CASTRGHLNTEAFF.

This clone has a handful of counts. V and J are TRBV7-9 and TRBJ1-3; 7 bases are a match to TRBD1. V was pared by 5 bases and J by 4 bases, with 8 bases of the junction left unmatched. The CDR3 is made up of 15 amino acids. Germline CDR1 and CDR2: SEHNR and FQNEAQ (reference sequence). The chain's CDR3 is CASSVTTGQGNTIYF. The CDR3 DNA reads TGTGCCAGCAGCGTAACGACAGGGCAGGGAAACACCATATATTTT.

The chain links TRBV18 to TRBJ2-3, with TRBD1 identical over 7 bases. The CDR3 covers 17 residues. Germline V gene lookup returns CDR1 KGHSH and CDR2 LQKENI. The V and J ends lost 2 bases and 0 bases, in that order; junction bases with no gene match: 8. The DNA of the CDR3 is TGTGCCAGCTCACCAGCCCTACTGACAGGGAGCACAGATACGCAGTATTTT. It codes for CASSPALLTGSTDTQYF.

This chain uses TRBV18 with TRBJ1-1; no clear D. Trimming took off 4 bases at V and 3 bases at J, with 9 bases between the two ends. CDR1 and CDR2 (germline): KGHSH, LQKENI. The CDR3 loop spans 13 amino acids. The CDR3 DNA sequence: TGTGCCAGCTCACAAGACAAGTACACTGAAGCTTTCTTT. Protein sequence: CASSQDKYTEAFF.

This chain links TRBV9 with TRBJ2-3, with a weak D call TRBD1 (5 bases). The CDR3 covers 15 residues. Germline V CDR1 and CDR2: SGDLS, YYNGEE. Between the trimmed V and J ends, which lost 6 bases and 3 bases, there was a span of 17 bases. CDR3 in amino acids: CASTTEGVRTDTQYF. DNA of the CDR3: TGTGCCAGCACCACTGAAGGGGTGAGGACAGATACGCAGTATTTT.

The chain has TRBV6-1 and TRBJ1-6; D gene uncertain. CDR1 is MNHNS, CDR2 SASEGT, per germline. The ends were cut back, 2 bases at V and 1 base at J, with 6 bases in the middle. The CDR3 contains 15 residues. The DNA for the CDR3 is TGTGCCAGCAGTGAACGGAGTTCCTATAATTCACCCCTCCACTTT. Encoded protein: CASSERSSYNSPLHF.

The chain links TRBV7-9 to TRBJ1-5; 8 positions match TRBD1. V dropped 5 bases and J dropped 7; count of bases not matched to a gene: 7. Per germline, CDR1 SEHNR and CDR2 FQNEAQ (reference sequence). The CDR3 loop spans 14 amino acids. CDR3 DNA: TGTGCCAGCAGCCACGGGACAGGCCTCCAGCCCCAGCATTTT. It specifies CASSHGTGLQPQHF.

The gene calls are TRBV5-4 and TRBJ1-5; tentatively, D is TRBD1 (6 bases). The germline V and J ends were trimmed by 4 bases and 4 bases, with 9 bases remaining between them. The CDR3 loop spans 13 amino acids. Germline V CDR1 and CDR2: SGHNT, YYREEE (reference sequence). In nucleotides, the CDR3 is TGTGCCAGCAGCCTCGGGACAAATCAGCCCCAGCATTTT. This encodes CASSLGTNQPQHF. The full variable domain, its missing parts supplied by reference TRBV5-4 and TRBJ1-5, is ETGVTQSPTHLIKTRGQQVTLRCSSQSGHNTVSWYQQALGQGPQFIFQYYREEENGRGNFPPRFSGLQFPNYSSELNVNALELDDSALYLCASSLGTNQPQHFGDGTRLSIL.

The genes are TRBV12-3 or TRBV12-4 and TRBJ2-4, with TRBD1 identical over 11 bases. The CDR3 is made up of 13 amino acids. J lost 6 bases, V lost 6 bases, and 1 base had no gene match. The DNA for the CDR3 is TGTGCCAGCAGGGGACAGGGGGGAAACATTCAGTACTTC. This translates into CASRGQGGNIQYF.

The chain recombines TRBV13 with TRBJ2-2; the D is unclear. The CDR3 runs 14 residues. The ends were cut back, 6 bases at V and 7 bases at J, with 15 bases in the middle. Looked up from germline, CDR1 is PRHDT and CDR2 is FYEKMQ (reference sequence). CDR3 bases: TGTGCCAGCAGTACCCCCCGAGAGGACGGGGAGCTGTTTTTT. Its translation is CASSTPREDGELFF.

This sequence joins TRBV6-5 and TRBJ1-2, with 8 bases fitting TRBD1. V dropped 6 bases and J dropped 4; count of bases not matched to a gene: 7. Germline V gene lookup returns CDR1 MNHEY and CDR2 SVGAGI. There are 14 residues in the CDR3. The CDR3 coding sequence is TGTGCCAGCAGGGCCGGACAGGGCGGCTATGGCTACACCTTC. It codes for CASRAGQGGYGYTF.

This chain joins TRBV20-1 and TRBJ2-5; 9 bases agree with TRBD1. CDR1 DFQATT and CDR2 SNEGSKA come from the germline V gene (reference sequence). V lost 3 bases and J lost 4; bases outside the gene matches: 9. This CDR3 comprises 15 residues. This CDR3 reads CSASPPGQGRETQYF. For the CDR3, the DNA is TGCAGTGCTAGTCCCCCGGGACAGGGAAGAGAGACCCAGTACTTC.

The J gene is TRBJ1-4, the V gene TRBV6-5; a weak D match, TRBD1 (5 bases). Germline V gene data show CDR1 as MNHEY and CDR2 as SVGAGI. V shed 6 bases and J shed 5 bases, with 16 bases lying between them. The CDR3 extends over 15 amino acids. The CDR3 DNA is TGTGCCAGCAGCAAGTGGGGGGGGGTAAATGAAAAACTGTTTTTT. It encodes CASSKWGGVNEKLFF.

The CDR3 protein is CASRGQLHQPQHF. CDR3 bases: TGTGCCAGCAGGGGACAGCTCCATCAGCCCCAGCATTTT. This chain links TRBV6-5 with TRBJ1-5, with 7 bases that match TRBD1. The V and J ends lost 6 bases and 5 bases, in that order; junction bases with no gene match: 4. Germline values: CDR1 MNHEY, CDR2 SVGAGI. CDR3 length: 13 residues.

The genes are TRBV3-1 (or the pseudogene TRBV3-2) and TRBJ1-2; D may be TRBD1 (5 bases). The CDR3 has 15 amino acids. Per the germline V gene, CDR1 is LGHDT and CDR2 is YNNKEL (reference sequence). Deletions cut 5 bases from V and 2 bases from J, with 15 bases between. The CDR3 sequence is CASSEVGDGNYGYTF. CDR3 bases: TGTGCCAGCAGCGAAGTAGGGGATGGAAACTATGGCTACACCTTC.

The gene calls are TRBV10-1 and TRBJ1-4, with TRBD1 matching over 9 bases. Germline CDR1 is WNHNN and CDR2 is SYGVQD (reference sequence). Germline trimming cut 4 bases from V and 8 bases from J; bases unmatched to any gene: 2. The CDR3 sequence is 13 residues long. The CDR3 nucleotides read TGCGCCAGCAGTGCTGGGACAGGGGAAAAACTGTTTTTT. It yields the protein CASSAGTGEKLFF.

The J gene is TRBJ2-1, the V gene TRBV11-3; D possibly corresponds to TRBD2 (6 bases). There are 15 residues in the CDR3. Deletions cut 3 bases from V and 2 bases from J, with 11 bases between. CDR1 SGHNT and CDR2 YENEEA come from the germline V gene. The CDR3 DNA follows: TGTGCCAGCAGCTTTGGGGGGTCGACCTACAATGAGCAGTTCTTC. It encodes CASSFGGSTYNEQFF.

This clone is a singleton in its sample. The V gene is TRBV5-6, the J gene TRBJ2-1; TRBD1 matches 7 bases. This CDR3 is 16 amino acids long. Germline assignment: CDR1 SGHDT and CDR2 YYEEEE. V shed 5 bases, J shed 9 bases, and the junction held 17 bases outside the gene matches. The CDR3 loop is CASRGPPGQPASEQFF. Here the CDR3 DNA reads TGTGCCAGCAGAGGACCACCGGGACAGCCAGCGTCTGAGCAGTTCTTC. The complete variable domain, with remaining parts taken from reference TRBV5-6 and TRBJ2-1, reads DAGVTQSPTHLIKTRGQQVTLRCSPKSGHDTVSWYQQALGQGPQFIFQYYEEEERQRGNFPDRFSGHQFPNYSSELNVNALLLGDSALYLCASRGPPGQPASEQFFGPGTRLTVL.

In this sample, this clone turned up once. This chain joins TRBV29-1 and TRBJ1-3; D gene unclear. Deletions cut 5 bases from V and 2 bases from J, with 10 bases between. Germline assignment: CDR1 SQVTM and CDR2 ANQGSEA. This CDR3 contains 13 residues. CDR3 bases: TGCAGCGTTTATGGGCAGACTGGAAACACCATATATTTT. It encodes CSVYGQTGNTIYF.

This chain joins TRBV27 and TRBJ2-1; TRBD2 might be the D (6 bases). CDR1 is MNHEY, CDR2 SMNVEV, per germline (reference sequence). Trimming stripped 6 bases from V and 4 bases from J, with 19 bases between. This CDR3 region has 16 residues. CDR3 coding DNA: TGTGCCAGCAGCCCCTTGGAGGGAGGCAGATACAATGAGCAGTTCTTC. It encodes CASSPLEGGRYNEQFF.

This clone was seen a handful of times. The genes are TRBV6-1 and TRBJ2-3; D is perhaps TRBD2 (5 bases). V was cut by 4 bases and J by 0 bases, with 11 bases left in between. The CDR3 length is 15 residues. Germline V gene lookup returns CDR1 MNHNS and CDR2 SASEGT. Here the CDR3 reads CASSVAPESTDTQYF. Here the CDR3 DNA reads TGTGCCAGCAGTGTAGCGCCAGAAAGCACAGATACGCAGTATTTT.